Listed here are 5 T cell receptor beta chains from one sample, sequenced in a study of spatial heterogeneity in lung cancer. TCRdb used MiXCR to reprocess the 5' RACE reads, holding one entry per CDR3 protein. This repertoire shows some 3,000 distinct CDR3 sequences, approximately 13% found once; its top ten account for about 23%. No antigen has been assigned to these receptors. The study's findings and limits: Intratumoral expanded alpha and beta TCR counts were found to track tumor mutation counts.

Time point defined: sample taken at primary tumor resection. The material sequenced was lung tumor tissue, taken at surgery. The receptors here all came from a male donor with early-stage non-small cell lung cancer.

This clonotype is labeled as medium-sized (0.01 to 0.1%). As DNA, the CDR3 is TGCGCCAGCAGCCAAGAAACCAATCAGCCCCAGCATTTT. Amino acids: CASSQETNQPQHF. V and J are TRBV4-3 and TRBJ1-5; D unclear. The V gene's germline CDR1 is LGHNA and CDR2 YSLEER. CDR3 length: 13 amino acids. V lost 0 bases and J lost 3, with 3 bases in between.

This clonotype was observed a handful of times. V gene TRBV14 combines with J gene TRBJ2-7; TRBD1 aligns across 7 bases. CDR1 and CDR2 (germline): SGHDN, FVKESK. The CDR3 extends over 14 amino acids. The V and J ends lost 2 bases and 7 bases, in that order; junction bases with no gene match: 8. CDR3 in DNA: TGTGCCAGCAGCCAACACCGGGACAGCCCGGAGCAGTACTTC. This sequence encodes CASSQHRDSPEQYF.

This clonotype is categorized as medium-sized. The chain joins TRBV20-1 to TRBJ2-5; D remains ambiguous. CDR3 size: 12 residues. The germline V gene encodes CDR1 DFQATT and CDR2 SNEGSKA (reference sequence). V was clipped by 6 bases and J by 1 base, with 9 bases between them. CDR3 sequence: CSALSRQETQYF. The DNA for the CDR3 is TGCAGTGCCCTATCCCGCCAAGAGACCCAGTACTTC.

By share, this clonotype counts as medium-sized. The chain joins TRBV7-2 to TRBJ2-3; D remains unclear. Germline CDR1 is SGHTA and CDR2 is FQGNSA. The CDR3 loop spans 15 amino acids. The ends were cut back, 1 base at V and 4 bases at J, with 12 bases in the middle. The CDR3: CASSLVGSVSDTQYF. In DNA form, the CDR3 reads TGTGCCAGCAGCTTAGTAGGAAGCGTGTCAGATACGCAGTATTTT.

CDR3 amino acids: CASRGTSGGTVKTQYF. In DNA form, the CDR3 reads TGTGCCAGCAGGGGGACTAGCGGGGGCACGGTTAAGACCCAGTACTTC. The chain links TRBV11-2 to TRBJ2-5; 14 bases match TRBD2. The CDR3 length is 16 residues. Germline CDR1 is SGHAT and CDR2 is FQNNGV. The trim removed 6 bases at V and 6 bases at J, leaving 9 bases unmatched. Together with reference TRBV11-2 and TRBJ2-5, the CDR3 gives the full variable domain: EAGVAQSPRYKIIEKRQSVAFWCNPISGHATLYWYQQILGQGPKLLIQFQNNGVVDDSQLPKDRFSAERLKGVDSTLKIQPAKLEDSAVYLCASRGTSGGTVKTQYFGPGTRLLVL.